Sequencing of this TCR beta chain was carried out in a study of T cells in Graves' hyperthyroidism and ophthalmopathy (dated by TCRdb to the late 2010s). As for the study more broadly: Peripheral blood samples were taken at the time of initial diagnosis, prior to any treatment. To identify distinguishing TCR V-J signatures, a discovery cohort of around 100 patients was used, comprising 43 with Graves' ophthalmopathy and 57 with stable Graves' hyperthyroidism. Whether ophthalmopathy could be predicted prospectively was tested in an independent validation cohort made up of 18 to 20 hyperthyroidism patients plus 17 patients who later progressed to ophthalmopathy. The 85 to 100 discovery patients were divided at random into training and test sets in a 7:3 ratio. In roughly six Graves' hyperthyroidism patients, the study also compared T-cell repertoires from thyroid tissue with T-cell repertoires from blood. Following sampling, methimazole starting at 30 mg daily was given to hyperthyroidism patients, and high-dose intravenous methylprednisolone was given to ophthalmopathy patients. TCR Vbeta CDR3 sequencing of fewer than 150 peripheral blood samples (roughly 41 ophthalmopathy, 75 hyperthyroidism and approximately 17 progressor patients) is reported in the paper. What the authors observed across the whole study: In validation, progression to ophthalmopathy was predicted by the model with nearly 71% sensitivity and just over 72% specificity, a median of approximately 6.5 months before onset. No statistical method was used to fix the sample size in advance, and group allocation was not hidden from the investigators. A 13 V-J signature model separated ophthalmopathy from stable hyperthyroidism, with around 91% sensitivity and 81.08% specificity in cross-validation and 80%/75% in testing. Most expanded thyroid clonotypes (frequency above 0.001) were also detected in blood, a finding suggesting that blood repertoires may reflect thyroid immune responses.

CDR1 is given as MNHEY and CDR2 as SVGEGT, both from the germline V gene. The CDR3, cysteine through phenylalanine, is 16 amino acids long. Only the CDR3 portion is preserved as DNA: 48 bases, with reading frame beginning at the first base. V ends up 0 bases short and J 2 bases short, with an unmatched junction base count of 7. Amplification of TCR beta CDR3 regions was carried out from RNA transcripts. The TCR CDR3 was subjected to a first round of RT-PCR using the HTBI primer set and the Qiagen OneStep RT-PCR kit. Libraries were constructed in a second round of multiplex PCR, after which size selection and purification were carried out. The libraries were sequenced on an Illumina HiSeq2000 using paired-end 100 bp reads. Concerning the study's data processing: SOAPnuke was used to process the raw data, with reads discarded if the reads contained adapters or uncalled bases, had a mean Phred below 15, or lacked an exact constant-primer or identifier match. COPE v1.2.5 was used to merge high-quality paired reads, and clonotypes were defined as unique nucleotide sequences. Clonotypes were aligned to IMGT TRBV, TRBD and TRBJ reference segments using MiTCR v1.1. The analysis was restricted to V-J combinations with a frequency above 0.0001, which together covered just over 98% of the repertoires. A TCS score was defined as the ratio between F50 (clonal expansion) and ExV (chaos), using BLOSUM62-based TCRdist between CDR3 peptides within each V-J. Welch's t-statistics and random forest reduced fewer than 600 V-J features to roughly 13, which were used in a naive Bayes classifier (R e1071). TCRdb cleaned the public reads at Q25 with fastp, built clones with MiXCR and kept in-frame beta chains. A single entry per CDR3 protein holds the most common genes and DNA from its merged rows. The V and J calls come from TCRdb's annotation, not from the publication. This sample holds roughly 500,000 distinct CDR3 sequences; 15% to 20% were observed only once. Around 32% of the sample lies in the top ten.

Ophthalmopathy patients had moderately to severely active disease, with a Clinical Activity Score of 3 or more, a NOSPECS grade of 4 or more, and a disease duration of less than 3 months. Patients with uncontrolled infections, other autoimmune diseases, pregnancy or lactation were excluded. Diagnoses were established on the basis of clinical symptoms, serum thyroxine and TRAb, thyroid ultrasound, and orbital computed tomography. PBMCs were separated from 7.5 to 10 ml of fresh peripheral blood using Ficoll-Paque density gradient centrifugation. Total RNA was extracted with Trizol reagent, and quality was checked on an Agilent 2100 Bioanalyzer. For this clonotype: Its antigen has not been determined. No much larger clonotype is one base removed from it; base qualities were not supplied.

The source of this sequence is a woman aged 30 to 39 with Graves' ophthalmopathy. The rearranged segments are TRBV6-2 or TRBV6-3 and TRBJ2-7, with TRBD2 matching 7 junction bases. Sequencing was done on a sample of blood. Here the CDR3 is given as CASSYSGPAGTYEQYF. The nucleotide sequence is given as TGTGCCAGCAGTTACTCGGGACCAGCGGGGACCTACGAGCAGTACTTC.